This TCR beta chain was obtained from a study of cytomegalovirus exposure and HLA in healthy donors. It was with 60 Vbeta and 13 Jbeta primers that the PCR ran. Here immunoSEQ multiplex PCR was the method, and the copy in TCRdb shows in-frame clones only, minus some. The table has around 110,000 clones, around 80% seen once. The V gene's germline CDR1 is SGHDN and CDR2 FVKESK. The CDR3 covers 13 residues. This clone was observed a few times. One junction end does not reproduce the germline sequence, and a read error may be involved. The specimen was PBMCs. V and J are TRBV14 and TRBJ2-1; 7 bases map to TRBD2. This TCR was sampled from a man aged 25-40 years in good health and CMV-seropositive. The CDR3 loop is CPLLARGNNEQFF. In DNA, the CDR3 is TGCCCCCTACTAGCGCGGGGGAACAATGAGCAGTTCTTC.